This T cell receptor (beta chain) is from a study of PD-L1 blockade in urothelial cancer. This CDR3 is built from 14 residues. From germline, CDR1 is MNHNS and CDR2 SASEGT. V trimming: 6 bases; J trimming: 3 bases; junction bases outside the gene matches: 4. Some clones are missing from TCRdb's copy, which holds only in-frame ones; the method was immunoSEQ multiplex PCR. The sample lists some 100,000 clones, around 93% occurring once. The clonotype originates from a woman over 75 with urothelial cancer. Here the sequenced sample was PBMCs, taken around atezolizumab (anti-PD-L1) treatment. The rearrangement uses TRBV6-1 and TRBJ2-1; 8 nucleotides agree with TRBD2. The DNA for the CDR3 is TGTGCCAGCAGACGAGCGGGAGACTACAATGAGCAGTTCTTC. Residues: CASRRAGDYNEQFF.